The TCR beta chain under discussion was sequenced for a study of beta chain features in type 1 diabetes. The overall study: Healthy donors, compared against patients, showed similar age, gender and cell yields. Analysis included about 110 million sorted cells drawn from all samples.

The sequenced template was cDNA made from the entire isolated RNA. Each sample of naive, central memory or regulatory T cells had, on average, approximately 4 million reads. The table came from immunoSEQ multiplex PCR; TCRdb's copy has only in-frame clones and leaves some out. The sample shows about 700,000 clones, 13% of them seen only once. In its sample, this clone was seen a few times. What it binds is not known. General study points: Type 1 diabetes patients had TCRB CDR3s that were shorter (moderately but significantly so) in all four CD4+ subsets.

The sequence was obtained from a man between 18 and 29 years old with type 1 diabetes. Sequencing input: naive CD4+ T cells from blood.

CDR3 nucleotides: TGCAGCGTTGATGCAGGGGACTACAACTATGGCTACACCTTC. It codes for CSVDAGDYNYGYTF. This chain links TRBV29-1 with TRBJ1-2; a weak D match, TRBD1 (6 bases). The germline V gene encodes CDR1 SQVTM and CDR2 ANQGSEA. This CDR3 region has 14 residues. V was pared by 3 bases and J by 2 bases, with 13 bases between.